The 16 T cell receptor beta chains presented below share a single source sample, sequenced in a study of naive and memory T cell subsets. Points from the study as a whole: Especially in CD8 cells, naive repertoires contained a few larger clonotypes, possibly CD45RA-re-expressing memory cells.

The antigens these receptors bind are not known. The beta constant-region primer was an equimolar mix of two oligonucleotides covering TRBC1 and TRBC2. The ligated cDNA underwent four PCR rounds using SP2 and nested alpha and beta constant-region primers. TCRdb passed the UMI-ligation and nested PCR reads through MiXCR, listing each CDR3 protein once. This sample has about 150,000 distinct CDR3 sequences, with 22% found just once. Material for sequencing was naive CD4+ T cells from blood. The receptors come from a human donor in good health.

V is TRBV6-6 and J is TRBJ1-3; TRBD1 agrees at 7 bases. Trimming cost V 6 bases and J 2 bases; bases outside gene matches: 7. Germline-derived CDR1 and CDR2 are MNHNY and SVGAGI (reference sequence). This CDR3 region has 15 residues. CDR3 sequence (DNA): TGTGCCAGCAGCCCAACAGGGGCCCCTGGAAACACCATATATTTT. It specifies CASSPTGAPGNTIYF.

The V gene is TRBV5-5, the J gene TRBJ2-7; D unresolved. Trimming left V 4 bases short and J 7 bases short, with 18 bases between. The CDR3 is made up of 14 amino acids. CDR1 is SGHKS, CDR2 YYEKEE, per germline (reference sequence). The CDR3 sequence: CASSLDPTPAEQYF. The CDR3 DNA follows: TGTGCCAGCAGCCTTGACCCAACCCCCGCAGAGCAGTACTTC.

There are a few counts of this clonotype. The chain combines TRBV7-8 with TRBJ2-6; 9 bases map to TRBD1. Trimming at V came to 8 bases and at J to 3 bases, leaving 8 bases not matched to a gene. Germline values: CDR1 SGHVS, CDR2 FQNEAQ. This CDR3 is 16 amino acids long. CDR3 coding DNA: TGTGCCAGCCTCGGGACAGGGTATTTTGGGGCCAACGTCCTGACTTTC. It is translated as CASLGTGYFGANVLTF.

In its sample, this clonotype was seen many times. The V gene is TRBV7-8, the J gene TRBJ2-3; perhaps TRBD2 as D (5 bases). CDR3 length: 19 residues. V shed 4 bases and J shed 0 bases, with 23 bases lying between them. Per the germline V gene, CDR1 is SGHVS and CDR2 is FQNEAQ. CDR3 region: CASSSISSRFFPSTDTQYF. The CDR3 nucleotides read TGTGCCAGCAGCTCCATATCTAGCCGTTTTTTTCCTAGCACAGATACGCAGTATTTT.

There are a few counts of this clonotype. This chain links TRBV2 with TRBJ2-1, with D hard to call. CDR1 is SNHLY and CDR2 is FYNNEI in the germline V gene. The CDR3 consists of 16 residues. The ends were cut back, 4 bases at V and 0 bases at J, with 13 bases in the middle. In DNA, the CDR3 is TGTGCCAGCAGTGTTCTTGCGGTACGCTCCTACAATGAGCAGTTCTTC. It translates to CASSVLAVRSYNEQFF.

This rearrangement joins TRBV7-2 to TRBJ2-7; no firm D call. This CDR3 has 12 residues. The V end was cut by 4 bases, the J end by 2 bases, with 6 bases between. Per germline, CDR1 SGHTA and CDR2 FQGNSA. CDR3 nucleotide sequence: TGTGCCAGCAGCTCCATCCCCTACGAGCAGTACTTC. It encodes CASSSIPYEQYF.

This clonotype showed up just a few times. The chain is built from TRBV7-2 and TRBJ1-6; the D is unclear. V shed 4 bases and J shed 7 bases, with 5 bases lying between them. From germline, CDR1 is SGHTA and CDR2 FQGNSA. The CDR3 is 12 amino acids. Here the CDR3 DNA reads TGTGCCAGCAGCTCTCCAAATTCACCCCTCCACTTT. It codes for CASSSPNSPLHF.

This chain links TRBV27 with TRBJ2-4; 10 bases are shared with TRBD1. CDR3 size: 16 residues. V shed 5 bases, J shed 4 bases, and the junction held 8 bases outside the gene matches. Germline CDR1 reads MNHEY; CDR2 reads SMNVEV (reference sequence). In nucleotides, the CDR3 is TGTGCCAGCAGTCCGCAGACAGGGGGCGGAAAAAACATTCAGTACTTC. Its translation is CASSPQTGGGKNIQYF.

This clonotype was recorded at least ten times. The chain couples TRBV20-1 to TRBJ2-7; 9 bases map to TRBD1. Germline V lookup: CDR1 DFQATT, CDR2 SNEGSKA (reference sequence). The CDR3 covers 15 residues. J lost 0 bases, V lost 6 bases, and 9 bases had no gene match. DNA of the CDR3: TGCAGTGCCACCCCGGGACAGGGTCACTCCTACGAGCAGTACTTC. It yields the protein CSATPGQGHSYEQYF.

The rearrangement uses TRBV24-1 and TRBJ2-5; no reliable D call. Per germline, CDR1 KGHDR and CDR2 SFDVKD. Trimming pared 4 bases from V and 5 bases from J, leaving 10 bases between. This CDR3 contains 13 residues. The CDR3 nucleotides read TGTGCCACCAGTGACGCCGCCCGGGAGACCCAGTACTTC. Protein product: CATSDAARETQYF.

The genes are TRBV6-5 and TRBJ2-7, with 13 nucleotides matching TRBD2. Per the germline V gene, CDR1 is MNHEY and CDR2 is SVGAGI. The length of the CDR3 is 15 residues. V gave up 4 bases and J gave up 5 bases; unmatched junction bases: 5. CDR3 loop: CASSFHGTSGNEQYF. For the CDR3, the DNA is TGTGCCAGCAGTTTTCACGGGACTAGCGGGAACGAGCAGTACTTC.

This clonotype has a handful of counts. V and J are TRBV10-3 and TRBJ1-2; tentatively, D is TRBD1 (6 bases). The CDR3 runs 14 residues. V was clipped by 1 base and J by 8 bases, with 14 bases between them. CDR1 and CDR2 from the germline V gene are ENHRY and SYGVKD. In DNA form, the CDR3 reads TGTGCCATCAGTGAGTTGGGACAAACAGAAGGCTACACCTTC. This encodes CAISELGQTEGYTF.

This clonotype was picked up many times. V gene TRBV4-3 combines with J gene TRBJ2-1; 11 bases are shared with TRBD2. The CDR3 extends over 18 amino acids. With 2 bases clipped from V and 3 bases from J, the junction kept 9 bases outside the gene matches. Germline-derived CDR1 and CDR2 are LGHNA and YSLEER. The CDR3 here is CASSQTSGSAYGYNEQFF. Here the CDR3 DNA reads TGCGCCAGCAGCCAAACTAGCGGGAGCGCCTATGGCTACAATGAGCAGTTCTTC.

This clonotype was counted at least ten times. The chain employs TRBV7-8 and TRBJ2-3; D ambiguous. This CDR3 comprises 17 residues. Germline V CDR1 and CDR2: SGHVS, FQNEAQ. V lost 5 bases, J lost 7 bases, and 25 bases lay in between. CDR3 sequence reads: CASSGMTRRHKGHTQYF. CDR3 coding DNA: TGTGCCAGCAGCGGAATGACCAGGCGACACAAAGGGCATACGCAGTATTTT. Supplemented by reference TRBV7-8 and TRBJ2-3, the full variable domain reads GAGVSQSPRYKVAKRGQDVALRCDPISGHVSLFWYQQALGQGPEFLTYFQNEAQLDKSGLPSDRFFAERPEGSVSTLKIQRTQQEDSAVYLCASSGMTRRHKGHTQYFGPGTRLTVL.

The chain links TRBV6-6 to TRBJ2-3, with 7 bases that match TRBD2. V gave up 7 bases and J gave up 2 bases; unmatched junction bases: 3. CDR3 length: 13 amino acids. Germline V lookup: CDR1 MNHNY, CDR2 SVGAGI (reference sequence). The CDR3: CASNRDYTDTQYF. DNA of the CDR3: TGTGCCAGCAATCGGGACTACACAGATACGCAGTATTTT.

This clonotype has just a few counts. The rearrangement uses TRBV29-1 and TRBJ1-2; D ambiguous. The V end lost 4 bases, the J end lost 2 bases, and 26 bases lay between the germline ends. The CDR3 loop spans 18 amino acids. Germline V gives CDR1 SQVTM, CDR2 ANQGSEA. The CDR3 here is CSVVRYGRRATRNYGYTF. Here the CDR3 DNA reads TGCAGCGTTGTTCGTTACGGGCGTCGAGCAACCCGCAACTATGGCTACACCTTC. The variable domain in full, with the rest retrieved from reference TRBV29-1 and TRBJ1-2, is SAVISQKPSRDICQRGTSLTIQCQVDSQVTMMFWYRQQPGQSLTLIATANQGSEATYESGFVIDKFPISRPNLTFSTLTVSNMSPEDSSIYLCSVVRYGRRATRNYGYTFGSGTRLTVV.